This entry features one T cell receptor beta chain sequence. This may arise from a read error, as a much more abundant clone is one base away. The data were obtained in a study of blood T cells in healthy people across ages. Together with a sample-barcoded 5' primer, a J-beta primer mix was included in a second PCR lasting roughly 6 to 12 cycles. Using its own MiXCR run on the 5' RACE reads, TCRdb lists one record per CDR3 protein. The data show some 940,000 distinct CDR3 sequences, with around 29% seen just once and approximately 10% held by the top ten. This sample was also put to use in a study of T cells of mothers and their children. As reported in that work: Normalized overlap was always slightly, never significantly, higher in related than unrelated mother-child pairs.

The sequenced sample was blood. This TCR derives from a woman in her forties in good health.

CDR3 in amino acids: CASSPWGGRQNTEAFF. CDR3 nucleotides: TGTGCCAGCAGCCCCTGGGGAGGCAGGCAGAACACTGAAGCTTTCTTT. The rearrangement links TRBV7-6 to TRBJ1-1; D not resolved. V was shortened by 5 bases and J by 1 base, with 17 bases between the two germline ends. CDR1 and CDR2 from the germline V gene are SGHVS and FNYEAQ. The CDR3 contains 16 residues. Variable domain in full (rest from reference TRBV7-6 and TRBJ1-1): GAGVSQSPRYKVTKRGQDVALRCDPISGHVSLYWYRQALGQGPEFLTYFNYEAQQDKSGLPNDRFSAERPEGSISTLTIQRTEQRDSAMYRCASSPWGGRQNTEAFFGQGTRLTVV.